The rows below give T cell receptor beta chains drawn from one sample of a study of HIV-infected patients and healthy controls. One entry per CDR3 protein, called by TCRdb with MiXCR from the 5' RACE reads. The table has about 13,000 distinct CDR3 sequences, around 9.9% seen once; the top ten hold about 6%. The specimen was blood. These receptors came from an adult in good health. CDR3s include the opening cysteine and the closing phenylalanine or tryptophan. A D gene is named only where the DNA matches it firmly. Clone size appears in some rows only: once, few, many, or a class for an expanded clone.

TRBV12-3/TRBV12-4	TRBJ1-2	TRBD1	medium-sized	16	TGTGCCAGCAGTACTCCATCTGGACAGGGGGCAAGTGGCTACACCTTC	CASSTPSGQGASGYTF
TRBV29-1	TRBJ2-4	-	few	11	TGCAGCGTTTCGGCCAAAAACATTCAGTACTTC	CSVSAKNIQYF
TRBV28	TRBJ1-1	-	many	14	TGTGCCAGCAGTAGGGGGGGGCCGAACACTGAAGCTTTCTTT	CASSRGGPNTEAFF
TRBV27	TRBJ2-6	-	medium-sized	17	TGTGCCAGCATCCCCAGGGGCCCCTACTCTGGGGCCAACGTCCTGACTTTC	CASIPRGPYSGANVLTF
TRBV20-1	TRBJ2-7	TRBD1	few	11	TGCAGTGCAACGACAGGGTCCGAGCAGTACTTC	CSATTGSEQYF
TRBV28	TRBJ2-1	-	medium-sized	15	TGTGCCAGCAGTCCCATTACGGTCGGGTACAATGAGCAGTTCTTC	CASSPITVGYNEQFF
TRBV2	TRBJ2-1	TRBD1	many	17	TGTGCCAGCAGCCGACAATGGGACAGGGCGCCCCACAATGAGCAGTTCTTC	CASSRQWDRAPHNEQFF
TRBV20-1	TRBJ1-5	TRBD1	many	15	TGCAGTGCTGGACAGGGACTCTATAGCAATCAGCCCCAGCATTTT	CSAGQGLYSNQPQHF
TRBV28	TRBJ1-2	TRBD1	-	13	TGTGCCAGCAGTCCAGAGTACAGGGGTGGCTACACCTTC	CASSPEYRGGYTF
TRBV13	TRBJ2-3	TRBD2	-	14	TGTGCCAGCAGCCTTAGCGGGAGTGAAGATACGCAGTATTTT	CASSLSGSEDTQYF
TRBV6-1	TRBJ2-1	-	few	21	TGTGCCAGCAGTCCTATCCCTGGGGGACTCAGCGGGTTTCCCCCCTACAATGAGCAGTTCTTC	CASSPIPGGLSGFPPYNEQFF
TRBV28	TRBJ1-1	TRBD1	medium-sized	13	TGTGCCAGCAGGGACAGGGGGAACACTGAAGCTTTCTTT	CASRDRGNTEAFF
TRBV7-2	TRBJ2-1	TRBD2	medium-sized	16	TGTGCCAGCAGCCCTCCTCTTAGCGGGAGGGCCGCTGAGCAGTTCTTC	CASSPPLSGRAAEQFF
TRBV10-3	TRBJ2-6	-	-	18	TGTGCCATCAGTGACGTCGGGCTGAGAGGGTCTGGGGCCAACGTCCTGACTTTC	CAISDVGLRGSGANVLTF